The clone carrying this T cell receptor beta chain turned up a few times. Repertoires were generated with immunoSEQ multiplex PCR, while TCRdb's copy carries only in-frame clones and drops some. The sample lists around 2,000 clones, roughly 89% occurring once. These data come from a study of T cell clonotyping in hematopoietic cell transplantation. Losses at the gene ends were 5 bases for V and 3 bases for J; bases not matched to a gene: 5. This CDR3 is 15 amino acids long. Germline V lookup: CDR1 LGHNT, CDR2 FRNRAP. The sample comprised peripheral blood mononuclear cells. The chain joins TRBV12-5 to TRBJ1-2; 11 bases line up with TRBD1. The receptor was derived from a middle-aged man in good health. Some clones in this sample may be carry-over from other donors' samples. The CDR3 loop reads CASGPGTGGYYGYTF. The CDR3 region has the DNA TGTGCTAGTGGTCCGGGGACAGGGGGATACTATGGCTACACCTTC.